What follows are 31 T cell receptor beta chains derived from one specimen sequenced in a study of T cell responses to AZD1222 COVID-19 vaccine (dated by TCRdb to the early 2020s). The time point label, as the study defines it: baseline before first vaccination. The library was generated by the immunoSEQ multiplex PCR assay. Imported from immuneACCESS, the table was reduced by TCRdb to in-frame sequences with V and J called. These copies leave out some clones; in studies compared against another copy, an unresolved V gene accounts for under half, and the cause of the remainder is not known. For this sample the table gives roughly 140,000 clones, of which around 88% were detected only once. The ten largest make up roughly 2% of the sample. Sequenced material: peripheral blood, taken on day 0 of AZD1222 vaccination. The receptors come from an adult in good health.

This chain connects TRBV5-1 to TRBJ1-4, with TRBD1 as a possible D gene (5 bases). The V gene lost 4 bases and the J gene lost 4 bases, with 11 bases spanning the gap. The length of the CDR3 is 14 residues. CDR1 is SGHRS and CDR2 is YFSETQ in the germline V gene. CDR3 bases: TGCGCCAGCAGCGGAGATGGGGGTAATGAAAAACTGTTTTTT. Translated: CASSGDGGNEKLFF.

V usage is TRBV7-2 and J usage is TRBJ1-2; D possibly corresponds to TRBD1 (6 bases). The CDR3 contains 13 residues. Between the trimmed V and J ends, which lost 4 bases and 6 bases, there was a span of 12 bases. Germline CDR1 SGHTA, CDR2 FQGNSA. The CDR3 coding sequence is TGTGCCAGCAGCTCCTCAGGGGTCCATGGCTACACCTTC. This codes for CASSSSGVHGYTF. Supplemented by reference TRBV7-2 and TRBJ1-2, the full variable domain reads GAGVSQSPSNKVTEKGKDVELRCDPISGHTALYWYRQSLGQGLEFLIYFQGNSAPDKSGLPSDRFSAERTGGSVSTLTIQRTQQEDSAVYLCASSSSGVHGYTFGSGTRLTVV.

This clone was counted between two and nine times. This chain joins TRBV5-4 and TRBJ2-1, with TRBD1 matching 11 bases. CDR3 size: 15 residues. Trimming removed 6 bases from V and 4 bases from J; junction bases left unmatched: 6. In germline, CDR1 is SGHNT, CDR2 YYREEE (reference sequence). The CDR3 DNA reads TGTGCCAGCACAAGCCGGGACAGGGGGTACAATGAGCAGTTCTTC. Its translation is CASTSRDRGYNEQFF.

The chain joins TRBV28 to TRBJ1-6; tentatively, D is TRBD1 (5 bases). The germline V gene has CDR1 MDHEN and CDR2 SYDVKM. Trimming removed 7 bases at V and 4 bases at J, with 8 bases between. CDR3 length equals 13 residues. This CDR3 reads CASTDSYNSPLHF. Here the CDR3 DNA reads TGTGCCAGCACAGACAGTTATAATTCACCCCTCCACTTT.

This clone occurred once. Germline is not matched at one junction end, which may reflect a read error. The chain has TRBV7-9 and TRBJ2-2; 13 nucleotides agree with TRBD2. The CDR3 is 17 amino acids. The germline CDR1 and CDR2 sequences are SEHNR and FQNEAQ (reference sequence). This chain's CDR3 is CAGRGLAGPKPGGELFF. In nucleotides, the CDR3 is TGTGCCGGCAGGGGACTAGCGGGACCTAAGCCTGGCGGGGAGCTGTTTTTT.

This chain uses TRBV7-9 with TRBJ1-4; D perhaps matches TRBD1 (6 bases). The germline V gene encodes CDR1 SEHNR and CDR2 FQNEAQ (reference sequence). CDR3 length equals 14 residues. V lost 1 base to trimming and J lost 7 bases, with 10 bases between them. The CDR3 region is CASSLVGTTEKLFF. The CDR3 DNA follows: TGTGCCAGCAGCTTAGTCGGGACAACTGAAAAACTGTTTTTT.

This clone came up once. The J gene is TRBJ1-6, the V gene TRBV12-5; perhaps TRBD1 as D (6 bases). This CDR3 has 15 residues. The V and J ends lost 3 bases and 7 bases respectively, with 13 bases between them. CDR1 and CDR2 from the germline V gene are LGHNT and FRNRAP. CDR3: CASGLGGALNSPLHF. The CDR3 region has the DNA TGTGCTAGTGGTTTAGGGGGGGCCCTCAATTCACCCCTCCACTTT. Full variable domain (outside the CDR3, taken from reference TRBV12-5 and TRBJ1-6): DARVTQTPRHKVTEMGQEVTMRCQPILGHNTVFWYRQTMMQGLELLAYFRNRAPLDDSGMPKDRFSAEMPDATLATLKIQPSEPRDSAVYFCASGLGGALNSPLHFGNGTRLTVT.

This clone was counted between two and nine times. The chain joins TRBV5-4 to TRBJ1-1; possibly TRBD1 for D (5 bases). The germline V and J ends were trimmed by 4 bases and 4 bases, with 14 bases remaining between them. Germline V gives CDR1 SGHNT, CDR2 YYREEE (reference sequence). The CDR3 loop spans 14 amino acids. CDR3 coding DNA: TGTGCCAGCAGCCCCGAACGTAGGGGCACTGAAGCTTTCTTT. Its translation: CASSPERRGTEAFF.

The rearrangement joins TRBV3-1 (or the pseudogene TRBV3-2) to TRBJ2-2; TRBD2 matches at 11 bases. The CDR3 is made up of 21 amino acids. CDR1 is LGHDT, CDR2 YNNKEL, per germline (reference sequence). Trimming removed 4 bases from V and 2 bases from J; junction bases left unmatched: 18. The CDR3 loop is CASSLDRAHLGLAGNTGELFF. The CDR3 nucleotides read TGTGCCAGCAGCCTAGACCGGGCTCATCTCGGACTAGCGGGTAACACCGGGGAGCTGTTTTTT.

This clone was seen once. J is TRBJ1-1 and V is TRBV2; 8 bases are shared with TRBD1. This CDR3 contains 14 residues. Germline CDR1 is SNHLY and CDR2 is FYNNEI. V shed 7 bases, J shed 4 bases, and the junction held 8 bases outside the gene matches. The CDR3, as DNA: TGTGCCAGCAATCGGGACAGGACGATCACTGAAGCTTTCTTT. Protein sequence: CASNRDRTITEAFF.

The gene calls are TRBV11-3 and TRBJ2-7, with 11 bases fitting TRBD2. This CDR3 contains 18 residues. CDR1 and CDR2 from the germline V gene are SGHNT and YENEEA. Trimming removed 5 bases from V and 1 base from J; junction bases left unmatched: 13. CDR3 residues: CASSTTLRTSGFSYEQYF. The CDR3 DNA sequence: TGTGCCAGCAGCACAACGCTGAGGACTAGCGGGTTTTCCTACGAGCAGTACTTC.

The rearrangement uses TRBV4-1 and TRBJ1-3, with D unresolved. The CDR3 is 17 residues long. Looked up from germline, CDR1 is MGHRA and CDR2 is YSYEKL. With 0 bases removed from V and 1 base from J, the gap between germline ends came to 13 bases. The DNA of the CDR3 is TGCGCCAGCAGCCAAGATATCGTCATTAGGTCTGGAAACACCATATATTTT. This gives the protein CASSQDIVIRSGNTIYF.

The genes are TRBV7-2 and TRBJ1-3, with no clear D. The CDR3 contains 15 residues. V lost 5 bases and J lost 4, with 15 bases in between. Germline loops: CDR1 SGHTA, CDR2 FQGNSA. The CDR3 DNA sequence: TGTGCCAGCAGCCCAAATGGGCTTCGAGGAAACACCATATATTTT. It translates to CASSPNGLRGNTIYF.

J is TRBJ1-2 and V is TRBV5-1; the D gene is possibly TRBD1 (5 bases). The CDR3 length is 14 residues. CDR1 is SGHRS and CDR2 is YFSETQ in the germline V gene. V was clipped by 0 bases and J by 7 bases, with 13 bases between them. The CDR3 spells CASSLAGTGGGYTF. CDR3 bases: TGCGCCAGCAGCTTGGCCGGGACTGGGGGTGGCTACACCTTC. Drawing the rest from reference TRBV5-1 and TRBJ1-2, the complete variable domain is KAGVTQTPRYLIKTRGQQVTLSCSPISGHRSVSWYQQTPGQGLQFLFEYFSETQRNKGNFPGRFSGRQFSNSRSEMNVSTLELGDSALYLCASSLAGTGGGYTFGSGTRLTVV.

The J gene is TRBJ1-5, the V gene TRBV29-1, with TRBD1 matching over 7 bases. The CDR3 is made up of 13 amino acids. Per germline, CDR1 SQVTM and CDR2 ANQGSEA. V shed 5 bases, J shed 6 bases, and the junction held 7 bases outside the gene matches. DNA for the CDR3: TGCAGCGTTAGACTCAGGGGGGGTCAGCCCCAGCATTTT. This sequence encodes CSVRLRGGQPQHF.

This clone showed up just once. The rearrangement joins TRBV3-1 (or the pseudogene TRBV3-2) to TRBJ1-1, with D perhaps matching TRBD1 (5 bases). Germline lookup yields CDR1 LGHDT and CDR2 YNNKEL (reference sequence). This CDR3 is built from 15 residues. V dropped 2 bases and J dropped 1 base, with 11 bases sitting between them. As DNA, the CDR3 is TGTGCCAGCAGCCAAATCCCTGACAGGAACACTGAAGCTTTCTTT. Amino acid sequence: CASSQIPDRNTEAFF.

The chain employs TRBV5-4 and TRBJ2-7; TRBD1 aligns across 11 bases. Germline V gives CDR1 SGHNT, CDR2 YYREEE (reference sequence). The J segment lost 4 bases and the V segment lost 2 bases, leaving 2 bases of the junction unmatched. CDR3 size: 14 residues. The CDR3 nucleotides read TGTGCCAGCAGCTTCGGGACAGGGGGGTACGAGCAGTACTTC. It codes for CASSFGTGGYEQYF.

The chain combines TRBV6-2 or TRBV6-3 with TRBJ1-4, with unresolved D. V was pared by 0 bases and J by 0 bases, with 11 bases between. The CDR3 has 17 amino acids. Germline CDR1 reads MNHEY; CDR2 reads SVGEGT. The CDR3 loop reads CASSYSDPSATNEKLFF. The CDR3 nucleotides are TGTGCCAGCAGTTACTCGGACCCTTCTGCAACTAATGAAAAACTGTTTTTT.

This clone was picked up one time. The gene calls are TRBV27 and TRBJ1-5; 9 positions match TRBD1. V was pared by 3 bases and J by 1 base, with 1 base of the junction left unmatched. The CDR3 extends over 15 amino acids. Germline lookup yields CDR1 MNHEY and CDR2 SMNVEV (reference sequence). The CDR3 DNA sequence: TGTGCCAGCAGTTTGGGACAGGGAAGCAATCAGCCCCAGCATTTT. This gives the protein CASSLGQGSNQPQHF.

J is TRBJ2-5 and V is TRBV11-1; tentatively, D is TRBD2 (5 bases). Germline V gives CDR1 SGHAT, CDR2 FQDESV (reference sequence). V was pared by 0 bases and J by 4 bases, with 15 bases between. This CDR3 has 16 amino acids. CDR3 DNA: TGTGCCAGCAGCTTAGCGCGGACCGCTCGGGGAGAGACCCAGTACTTC. Protein product: CASSLARTARGETQYF.

In DNA form, the CDR3 reads TGTGCCAGTAGGCCGCAGGGGGCAGGCACCGGGGAGCTGTTTTTT. As protein: CASRPQGAGTGELFF. The chain combines TRBV19 with TRBJ2-2, with 8 bases matching TRBD1. CDR3 size: 15 residues. The V segment lost 6 bases and the J segment 4 bases; nucleotides outside the gene matches: 7. The germline V gene encodes CDR1 LNHDA and CDR2 SQIVND (reference sequence). The full variable domain, in which reference TRBV19 and TRBJ2-2 provide the parts outside the CDR3, is DGGITQSPKYLFRKEGQNVTLSCEQNLNHDAMYWYRQDPGQGLRLIYYSQIVNDFQKGDIAEGYSVSREKKESFPLTVTSAQKNPTAFYLCASRPQGAGTGELFFGEGSRLTVL.

CDR3: CASSLPFLDRPHSNQPQHF. The CDR3 nucleotides read TGTGCCAGCAGTTTACCTTTCCTCGACAGGCCCCATAGCAATCAGCCCCAGCATTTT. The rearrangement uses TRBV28 and TRBJ1-5, with a tentative D call TRBD1 (6 bases). The germline gives CDR1 MDHEN, CDR2 SYDVKM. V was cut by 2 bases and J by 0 bases, with 20 bases left in between. CDR3 size: 19 residues. Together with reference TRBV28 and TRBJ1-5, the CDR3 gives the full variable domain: DVKVTQSSRYLVKRTGEKVFLECVQDMDHENMFWYRQDPGLGLRLIYFSYDVKMKEKGDIPEGYSVSREKKERFSLILESASTNQTSMYLCASSLPFLDRPHSNQPQHFGDGTRLSIL.

This clone was seen once. This chain connects TRBV7-2 to TRBJ1-2, with a possible D match to TRBD1 (6 bases). The ends were cut back, 0 bases at V and 10 bases at J, with 12 bases in the middle. Germline V CDR1 and CDR2: SGHTA, FQGNSA. The CDR3 sequence is 13 residues long. For the CDR3, the DNA is TGTGCCAGCAGCTTAGCTGGGACACTAGACTACACCTTC. Protein product: CASSLAGTLDYTF.

V is TRBV15 and J is TRBJ2-7; TRBD2 is a possible D gene (5 bases). Trimming took 1 base from V and 3 from J, leaving 13 bases between them. This CDR3 is built from 15 residues. Germline V gene data show CDR1 as LNHNV and CDR2 as YYDKDF (reference sequence). The CDR3 region has the DNA TGTGCCACCAGCAGAGGGCGGCTAGCCGGCTACGAGCAGTACTTC. Protein sequence: CATSRGRLAGYEQYF.

The CDR3 spells CASSPGSRILRTEAFF. Here the CDR3 DNA reads TGTGCCAGCAGCCCAGGGTCCCGCATTCTAAGGACTGAAGCTTTCTTT. The rearrangement links TRBV28 to TRBJ1-1; weak D call: TRBD1 (5 bases). The CDR3 has 16 residues. Trimming removed 6 bases from V and 5 bases from J, with 22 bases in between. The germline V gene encodes CDR1 MDHEN and CDR2 SYDVKM.

The genes are TRBV5-1 and TRBJ2-7; 7 nucleotides agree with TRBD1. The J segment lost 2 bases and the V segment lost 0 bases, leaving 8 bases of the junction unmatched. Per the germline V gene, CDR1 is SGHRS and CDR2 is YFSETQ. The CDR3 is 16 amino acids. The CDR3 sequence: CASSLASDRTTYEQYF. The CDR3 coding sequence is TGCGCCAGCAGCTTGGCGTCGGACAGGACAACCTACGAGCAGTACTTC.

The chain couples TRBV27 to TRBJ2-3; 8 bases align to TRBD2. This CDR3 spans 16 amino acids. Germline V gene sequence: CDR1 MNHEY, CDR2 SMNVEV (reference sequence). The trim removed 4 bases at V and 0 bases at J, leaving 6 bases unmatched. This CDR3 is CASSSRLASSTDTQYF. CDR3 nucleotides: TGTGCCAGCAGTTCCAGACTAGCGAGTAGCACAGATACGCAGTATTTT.

The chain recombines TRBV28 with TRBJ1-4; possible D gene TRBD1, 6 bases. Germline CDR1 is MDHEN and CDR2 is SYDVKM. With 2 bases removed from V and 10 bases from J, the gap between germline ends came to 20 bases. This CDR3 is 16 amino acids long. The CDR3 DNA sequence: TGTGCCAGCAGTTTAACGGGGGGGGGCACGGTTGGAAAACTGTTTTTT. Its translation is CASSLTGGGTVGKLFF.

For the CDR3, the DNA is TGTGCCAGTAGTCGGTCCTCCGGGACTAGCGGGAGAAGGGTCGAGCAGTACTTC. It codes for CASSRSSGTSGRRVEQYF. The V gene is TRBV19, the J gene TRBJ2-7, with 14 bases fitting TRBD2. This CDR3 spans 18 amino acids. Germline lookup yields CDR1 LNHDA and CDR2 SQIVND (reference sequence). V shed 5 bases and J 6 bases; nucleotides not matched to a gene: 15.

This sequence joins TRBV4-3 and TRBJ2-3; D unresolved. Germline-derived CDR1 and CDR2 are LGHNA and YSLEER. Between the trimmed V and J ends, which lost 4 bases and 1 base, there was a span of 9 bases. The CDR3 covers 14 residues. CDR3 coding DNA: TGCGCCAGCAGCCTAGCTTTCGGCACAGATACGCAGTATTTT. Amino acids: CASSLAFGTDTQYF.

V is TRBV7-6 and J is TRBJ2-5; 12 nucleotides match TRBD2. Trimming cost V 4 bases and J 5 bases; bases outside gene matches: 5. The germline V gene encodes CDR1 SGHVS and CDR2 FNYEAQ. This CDR3 has 15 residues. This CDR3 is CASSSSGRAFETQYF. The CDR3 DNA reads TGTGCCAGCAGCTCTAGCGGGAGGGCCTTTGAGACCCAGTACTTC.